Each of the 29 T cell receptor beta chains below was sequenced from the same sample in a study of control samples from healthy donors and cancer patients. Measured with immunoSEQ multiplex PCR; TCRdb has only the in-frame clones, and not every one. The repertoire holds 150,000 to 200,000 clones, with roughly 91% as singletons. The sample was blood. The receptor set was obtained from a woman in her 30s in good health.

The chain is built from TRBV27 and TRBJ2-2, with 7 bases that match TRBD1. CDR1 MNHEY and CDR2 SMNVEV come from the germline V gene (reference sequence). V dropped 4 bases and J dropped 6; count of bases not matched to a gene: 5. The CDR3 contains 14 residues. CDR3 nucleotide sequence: TGTGCCAGCAGTTCGATCCAGGGGGCCGGGGAGCTGTTTTTT. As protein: CASSSIQGAGELFF.

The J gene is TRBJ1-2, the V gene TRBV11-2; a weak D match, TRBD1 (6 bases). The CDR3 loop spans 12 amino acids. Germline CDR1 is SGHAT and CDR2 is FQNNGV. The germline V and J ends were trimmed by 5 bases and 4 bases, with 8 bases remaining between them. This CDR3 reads CASSRQAYGYTF. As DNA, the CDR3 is TGTGCCAGCAGCCGACAGGCCTATGGCTACACCTTC. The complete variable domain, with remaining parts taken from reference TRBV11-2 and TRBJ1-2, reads EAGVAQSPRYKIIEKRQSVAFWCNPISGHATLYWYQQILGQGPKLLIQFQNNGVVDDSQLPKDRFSAERLKGVDSTLKIQPAKLEDSAVYLCASSRQAYGYTFGSGTRLTVV.

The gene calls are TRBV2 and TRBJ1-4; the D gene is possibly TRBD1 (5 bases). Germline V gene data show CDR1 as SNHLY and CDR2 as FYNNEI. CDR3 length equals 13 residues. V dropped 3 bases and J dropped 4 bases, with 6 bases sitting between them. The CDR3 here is CASSDQGNEKLFF. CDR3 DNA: TGTGCCAGCAGTGACCAGGGTAATGAAAAACTGTTTTTT. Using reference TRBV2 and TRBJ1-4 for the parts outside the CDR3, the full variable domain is EPEVTQTPSHQVTQMGQEVILRCVPISNHLYFYWYRQILGQKVEFLVSFYNNEISEKSEIFDDQFSVERPDGSNFTLKIRSTKLEDSAMYFCASSDQGNEKLFFGSGTQLSVL.

The CDR3: CASRGQGVPNEKLFF. Written as DNA, the CDR3 is TGTGCCAGCAGGGGACAGGGGGTTCCTAATGAAAAACTGTTTTTT. The chain is built from TRBV2 and TRBJ1-4; 11 positions match TRBD1. Per germline, CDR1 SNHLY and CDR2 FYNNEI. With V trimmed by 6 bases and J by 3 bases, 3 bases remained unmatched. This CDR3 region has 15 residues.

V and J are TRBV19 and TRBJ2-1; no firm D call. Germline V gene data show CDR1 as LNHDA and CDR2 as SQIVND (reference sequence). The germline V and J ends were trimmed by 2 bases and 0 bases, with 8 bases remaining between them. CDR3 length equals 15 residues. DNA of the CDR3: TGTGCCAGTAGTATAAGCAGAAGCTCCTACAATGAGCAGTTCTTC. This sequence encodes CASSISRSSYNEQFF.

The DNA of the CDR3 is TGTGCCACCAGTGATGGACTCACAACTAATGAAAAACTGTTTTTT. Translating it yields CATSDGLTTNEKLFF. This chain joins TRBV24-1 and TRBJ1-4; D remains ambiguous. CDR1 and CDR2 (germline): KGHDR, SFDVKD. CDR3 size: 15 residues. The V and J ends lost 3 bases and 0 bases respectively, with 7 bases between them.

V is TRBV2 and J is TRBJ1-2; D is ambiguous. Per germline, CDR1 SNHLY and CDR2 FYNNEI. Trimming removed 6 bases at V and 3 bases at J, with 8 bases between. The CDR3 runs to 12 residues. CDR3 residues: CASRGPHYGYTF. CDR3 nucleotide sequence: TGTGCCAGCAGGGGCCCCCACTATGGCTACACCTTC.

CDR3 sequence: CASSSLAGGRYNEQFF. The CDR3 DNA is TGTGCCAGCAGCTCACTAGCGGGAGGGCGCTACAATGAGCAGTTCTTC. The chain carries TRBV11-2 and TRBJ2-1, with 13 bases that match TRBD2. CDR3 length: 16 residues. V shed 4 bases and J 3 bases; nucleotides not matched to a gene: 3. Germline V gene sequence: CDR1 SGHAT, CDR2 FQNNGV. The full variable domain, completed using reference TRBV11-2 and TRBJ2-1, is EAGVAQSPRYKIIEKRQSVAFWCNPISGHATLYWYQQILGQGPKLLIQFQNNGVVDDSQLPKDRFSAERLKGVDSTLKIQPAKLEDSAVYLCASSSLAGGRYNEQFFGPGTRLTVL.

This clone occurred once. Written as DNA, the CDR3 is TGTGCCAGCAGGGGACAGGGTCAAGGCGAGCAGTACTTC. Its protein is CASRGQGQGEQYF. The chain recombines TRBV6-5 with TRBJ2-7; 9 nucleotides agree with TRBD1. Germline V gives CDR1 MNHEY, CDR2 SVGAGI. The V gene end was trimmed by 6 bases and the J gene end by 6 bases; junction bases not matched to a gene: 6. The CDR3 has 13 residues.

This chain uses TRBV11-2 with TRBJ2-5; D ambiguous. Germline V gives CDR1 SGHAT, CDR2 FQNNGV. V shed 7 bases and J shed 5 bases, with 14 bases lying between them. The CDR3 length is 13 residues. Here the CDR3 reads CASTHGGEETQYF. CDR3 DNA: TGTGCCAGCACCCACGGCGGAGAGGAGACCCAGTACTTC.

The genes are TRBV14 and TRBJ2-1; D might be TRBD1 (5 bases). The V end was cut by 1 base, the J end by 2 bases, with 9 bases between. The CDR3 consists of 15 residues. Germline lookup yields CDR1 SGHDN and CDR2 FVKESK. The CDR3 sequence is CASSQAGHPYNEQFF. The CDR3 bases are TGTGCCAGCAGCCAAGCCGGACACCCCTACAATGAGCAGTTCTTC.

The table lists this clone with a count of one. Here the CDR3 reads CASSESTSGRAHEQYF. CDR3 DNA: TGCGCCAGCAGTGAGTCGACTAGCGGGAGGGCCCACGAGCAGTACTTC. V is TRBV10-1 and J is TRBJ2-7; 14 bases fit TRBD2. The CDR3 spans 16 residues. Germline lookup yields CDR1 WNHNN and CDR2 SYGVQD (reference sequence). V shed 0 bases and J 5 bases; nucleotides not matched to a gene: 3.

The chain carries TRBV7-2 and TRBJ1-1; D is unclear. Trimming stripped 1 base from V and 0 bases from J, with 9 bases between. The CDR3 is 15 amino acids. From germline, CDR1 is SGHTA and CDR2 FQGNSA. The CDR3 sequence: CASSLVTAMNTEAFF. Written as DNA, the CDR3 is TGTGCCAGCAGCTTAGTTACGGCCATGAACACTGAAGCTTTCTTT.

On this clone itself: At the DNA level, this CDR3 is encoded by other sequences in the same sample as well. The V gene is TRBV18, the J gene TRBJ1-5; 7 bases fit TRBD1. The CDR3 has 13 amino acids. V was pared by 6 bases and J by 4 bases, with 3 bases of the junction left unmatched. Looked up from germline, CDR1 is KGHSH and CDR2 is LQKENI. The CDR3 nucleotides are TGTGCCAGCTCGCCGGGACAGAATCAGCCCCAGCATTTT. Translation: CASSPGQNQPQHF. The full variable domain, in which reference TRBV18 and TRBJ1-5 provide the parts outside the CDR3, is NAGVMQNPRHLVRRRGQEARLRCSPMKGHSHVYWYRQLPEEGLKFMVYLQKENIIDESGMPKERFSAEFPKEGPSILRIQQVVRGDSAAYFCASSPGQNQPQHFGDGTRLSIL.

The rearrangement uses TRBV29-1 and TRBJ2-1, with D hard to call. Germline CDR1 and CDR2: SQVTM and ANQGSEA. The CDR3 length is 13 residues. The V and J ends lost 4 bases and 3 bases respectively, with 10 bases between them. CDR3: CSVATQYYNEQFF. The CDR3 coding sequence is TGCAGCGTTGCGACGCAATACTACAATGAGCAGTTCTTC.

As DNA, the CDR3 is TGTGCCTGGAAACCGACAGGGAGAGAGACCCAGTACTTC. Translation gives CAWKPTGRETQYF. The chain is built from TRBV30 and TRBJ2-5; 7 bases fit TRBD1. The V segment lost 4 bases and the J segment 4 bases; nucleotides outside the gene matches: 6. The CDR3 extends over 13 amino acids. Germline CDR1 is GTSNPN and CDR2 is SVGIG (reference sequence).

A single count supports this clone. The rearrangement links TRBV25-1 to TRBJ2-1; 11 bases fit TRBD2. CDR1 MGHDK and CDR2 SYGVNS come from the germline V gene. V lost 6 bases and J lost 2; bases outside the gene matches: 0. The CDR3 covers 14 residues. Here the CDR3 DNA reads TGTGCCAGCAGGACTAGCGGGACCTACAATGAGCAGTTCTTC. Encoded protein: CASRTSGTYNEQFF. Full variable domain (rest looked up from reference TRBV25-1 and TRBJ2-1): EADIYQTPRYLVIGTGKKITLECSQTMGHDKMYWYQQDPGMELHLIHYSYGVNSTEKGDLSSESTVSRIRTEHFPLTLESARPSHTSQYLCASRTSGTYNEQFFGPGTRLTVL.

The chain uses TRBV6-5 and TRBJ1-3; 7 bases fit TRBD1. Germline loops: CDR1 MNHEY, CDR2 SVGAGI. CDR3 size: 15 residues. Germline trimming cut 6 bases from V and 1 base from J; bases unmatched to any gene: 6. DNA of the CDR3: TGTGCCAGCAGCCCACAGGGGCAATCTGGAAACACCATATATTTT. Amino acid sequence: CASSPQGQSGNTIYF.

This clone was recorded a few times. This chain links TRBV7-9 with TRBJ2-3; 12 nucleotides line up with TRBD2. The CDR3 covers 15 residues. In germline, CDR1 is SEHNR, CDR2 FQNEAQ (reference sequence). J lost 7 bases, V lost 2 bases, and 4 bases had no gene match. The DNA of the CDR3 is TGTGCCAGCAGCTTACTAGCGGGGGGGGTAAATACGCAGTATTTT. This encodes CASSLLAGGVNTQYF.

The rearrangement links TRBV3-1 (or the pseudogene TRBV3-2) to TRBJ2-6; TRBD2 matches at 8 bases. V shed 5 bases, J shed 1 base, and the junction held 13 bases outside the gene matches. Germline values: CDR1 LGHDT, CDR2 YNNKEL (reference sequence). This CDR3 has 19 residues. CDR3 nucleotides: TGTGCCAGCAGCGTCACCGGGACTAGGAGGGATTCTGGGGCCAACGTCCTGACTTTC. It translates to CASSVTGTRRDSGANVLTF.

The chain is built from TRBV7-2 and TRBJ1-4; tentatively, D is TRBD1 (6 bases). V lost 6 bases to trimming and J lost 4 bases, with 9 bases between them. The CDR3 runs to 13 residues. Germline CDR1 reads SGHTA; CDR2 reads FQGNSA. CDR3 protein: CASRRTVNEKLFF. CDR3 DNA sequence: TGTGCCAGCAGACGGACAGTTAATGAAAAACTGTTTTTT.

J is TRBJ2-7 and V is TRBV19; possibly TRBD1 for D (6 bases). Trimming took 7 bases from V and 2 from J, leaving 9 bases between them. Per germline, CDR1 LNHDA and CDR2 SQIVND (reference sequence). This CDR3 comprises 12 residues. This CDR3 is CASMDRAYEQYF. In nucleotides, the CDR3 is TGTGCCAGTATGGACAGAGCCTACGAGCAGTACTTC.

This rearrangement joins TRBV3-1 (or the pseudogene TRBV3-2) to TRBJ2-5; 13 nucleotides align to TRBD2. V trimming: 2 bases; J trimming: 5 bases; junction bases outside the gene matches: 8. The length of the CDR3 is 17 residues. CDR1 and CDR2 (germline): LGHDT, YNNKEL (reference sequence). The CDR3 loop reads CASSQKGLAGRRETQYF. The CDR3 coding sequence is TGTGCCAGCAGCCAAAAGGGACTAGCGGGGAGGCGGGAGACCCAGTACTTC.

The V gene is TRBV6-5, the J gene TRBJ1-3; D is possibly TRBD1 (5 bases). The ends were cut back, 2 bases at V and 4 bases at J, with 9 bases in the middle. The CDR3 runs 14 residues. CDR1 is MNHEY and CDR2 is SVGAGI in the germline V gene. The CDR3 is CASSYGSGGNTIYF. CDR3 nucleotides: TGTGCCAGCAGTTACGGCTCAGGGGGAAACACCATATATTTT.

The CDR3 protein is CASSYSGTGNEKLFF. The CDR3 coding sequence is TGTGCCAGCAGTTACTCCGGGACAGGGAATGAAAAACTGTTTTTT. J is TRBJ1-4 and V is TRBV6-5; 9 positions match TRBD1. CDR1 MNHEY and CDR2 SVGAGI come from the germline V gene. V lost 0 bases and J lost 5; bases outside the gene matches: 1. This CDR3 spans 15 amino acids.

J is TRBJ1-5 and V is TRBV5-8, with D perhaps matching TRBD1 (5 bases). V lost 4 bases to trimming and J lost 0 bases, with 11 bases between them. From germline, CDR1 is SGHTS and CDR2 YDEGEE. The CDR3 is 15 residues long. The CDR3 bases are TGTGCCAGCAGCCGGAGGGACGGTAGCAATCAGCCCCAGCATTTT. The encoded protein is CASSRRDGSNQPQHF.

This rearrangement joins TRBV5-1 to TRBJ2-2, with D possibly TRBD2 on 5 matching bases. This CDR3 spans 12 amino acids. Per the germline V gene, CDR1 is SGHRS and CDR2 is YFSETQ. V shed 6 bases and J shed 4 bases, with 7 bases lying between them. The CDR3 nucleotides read TGCGCCAGCATGGCGGGCACCGGGGAGCTGTTTTTT. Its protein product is CASMAGTGELFF.

The CDR3 DNA follows: TGCGCCAGCAGCCAACGACTAGCGGGAATGGAGACCCAGTACTTC. It translates to CASSQRLAGMETQYF. The chain uses TRBV4-3 and TRBJ2-5; 11 bases align to TRBD2. Germline lookup yields CDR1 LGHNA and CDR2 YSLEER. The ends lost 2 bases at V and 5 bases at J; junction bases unmatched: 4. The CDR3 runs to 15 residues.

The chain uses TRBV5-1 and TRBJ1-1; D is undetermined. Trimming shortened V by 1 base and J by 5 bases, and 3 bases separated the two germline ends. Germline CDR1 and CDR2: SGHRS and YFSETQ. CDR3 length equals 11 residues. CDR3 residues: CASSLHTEAFF. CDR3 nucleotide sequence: TGCGCCAGCAGCTTGCATACTGAAGCTTTCTTT. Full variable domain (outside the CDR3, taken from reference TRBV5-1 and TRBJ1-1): KAGVTQTPRYLIKTRGQQVTLSCSPISGHRSVSWYQQTPGQGLQFLFEYFSETQRNKGNFPGRFSGRQFSNSRSEMNVSTLELGDSALYLCASSLHTEAFFGQGTRLTVV.